The entry below gives a single TCR beta chain sequence along with its context. Its antigen is not identified. V shed 8 bases, J shed 5 bases, and the junction held 7 bases outside the gene matches. The CDR3 spans 14 residues. CDR1 is SEHNR and CDR2 is FQNEAQ in the germline V gene (reference sequence). The sample belongs to a study of cytomegalovirus exposure and HLA in healthy donors. Findings of the study overall: In vitro assays verified that a few CMV-associated chains recognized CMV antigens specifically.

The primer mix had 60 Vbeta and 13 Jbeta primers. Generated by immunoSEQ multiplex PCR, the TCRdb table keeps only in-frame clones and is missing some. The sample gives fewer than 150,000 clones, around 85% of which show up once; under 7% is in the top ten. The sequence came from a woman aged 25-40 years in good health and CMV-seropositive. V is TRBV7-9 and J is TRBJ2-4; 9 bases agree with TRBD1. The sequenced sample consisted of PBMCs. CDR3 loop: CASGTGGGQNIQYF. The CDR3 bases are TGTGCCAGCGGAACAGGGGGCGGACAAAACATTCAGTACTTC.